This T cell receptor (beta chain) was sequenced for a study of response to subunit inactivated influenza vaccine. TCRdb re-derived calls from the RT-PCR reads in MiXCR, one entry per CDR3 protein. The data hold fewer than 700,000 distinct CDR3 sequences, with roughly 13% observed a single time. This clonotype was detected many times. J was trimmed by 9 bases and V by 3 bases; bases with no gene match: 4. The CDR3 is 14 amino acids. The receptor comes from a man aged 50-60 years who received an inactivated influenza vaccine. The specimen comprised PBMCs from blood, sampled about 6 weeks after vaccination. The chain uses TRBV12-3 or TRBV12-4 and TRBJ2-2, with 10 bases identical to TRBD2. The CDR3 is CASSLASGGRELFF. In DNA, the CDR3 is TGTGCCAGCAGTTTGGCTAGCGGGGGTCGGGAGCTGTTTTTT.